The rows below give T cell receptor beta chains drawn from one sample of a study of shared clonotypes between healthy human individuals. Sequencing was performed with immunoSEQ multiplex PCR; in TCRdb, only in-frame clones are kept and a portion is missing. This table has about 870,000 clones, 85% to 95% appearing once. Sequenced sample: naive CD8+ T cells sorted from blood. All receptors derive from a man aged 25 to 45 in good health. The CDR3 runs from the conserved cysteine through the conserved F or W. The D gene is left open where the match is weak. The size entry is marked missing in some rows and otherwise reads once, few, many or a size class.

j_gene,abundance,v_gene,d_gene,CDR3aa,CDR3nt
TRBJ2-7,NA,TRBV7-2,TRBD2,CASSSRSSLAANYEQYF,TGTGCCAGCAGCTCACGATCGAGCCTAGCGGCAAACTACGAGCAGTACTTC
TRBJ2-6,NA,TRBV4-1,NA,CASSHQRVNSGANVLTF,TGCGCCAGCAGCCACCAGAGGGTAAACTCTGGGGCCAACGTCCTGACTTTC
TRBJ2-1,NA,TRBV9,TRBD2,CASSDGTSGNPYNEQFF,TGTGCCAGCAGCGACGGGACTAGCGGGAACCCATACAATGAGCAGTTCTTC
TRBJ2-7,NA,TRBV12-2,NA,CASPRRDKRAVIHEQYF,TGTGCAAGTCCCCGAAGGGACAAGCGGGCCGTCATCCACGAGCAGTACTTC
TRBJ1-5,NA,TRBV10-3,TRBD1,CAISESGQGAGQPQHF,TGTGCCATCAGTGAGTCCGGACAGGGGGCCGGTCAGCCCCAGCATTTT
TRBJ2-1,NA,TRBV4-2,NA,CASSSPGTSSYNEQFF,TGTGCCAGCAGCTCCCCCGGGACTTCCTCCTACAATGAGCAGTTCTTC
TRBJ1-2,NA,TRBV27,NA,CASSPDFGVGGYTF,TGTGCCAGCAGTCCTGATTTCGGGGTTGGGGGCTACACCTTC
TRBJ2-5,NA,TRBV4-1,NA,CASSLGQGGKETQYF,TGCGCCAGCAGCCTTGGACAGGGAGGGAAAGAGACCCAGTACTTC
TRBJ1-1,NA,TRBV28,TRBD1,CASSLPGTGYTEAFF,TGTGCCAGCAGTCTACCCGGGACAGGGTACACTGAAGCTTTCTTT
TRBJ2-1,NA,TRBV2,NA,CASSEFGGMSYEQFF,TGTGCCAGCAGTGAATTCGGCGGGATGAGCTATGAGCAGTTCTTC
TRBJ2-5,NA,TRBV5-6,NA,CASSLRSGRETQYF,TGTGCCAGCAGCTTGAGGTCAGGGCGAGAGACCCAGTACTTC
TRBJ2-7,NA,TRBV9,NA,CASSTDGDEQYF,TGTGCCAGCAGCACGGACGGGGACGAGCAGTACTTC
TRBJ1-4,NA,TRBV7-9,TRBD1,CASSLETGTSEKLFF,TGTGCCAGCAGCTTAGAGACAGGGACTTCCGAAAAACTGTTTTTT
TRBJ2-7,NA,TRBV10-1,TRBD1,CASSEGQETYEQYF,TGCGCCAGCAGTGAGGGACAGGAGACCTACGAGCAGTACTTC
TRBJ2-7,NA,TRBV27,NA,CASSPAAGYEQYF,TGTGCCAGCAGTCCAGCGGCGGGTTACGAGCAGTACTTC
TRBJ2-1,NA,TRBV27,TRBD2,CASSRAGAGYNEQFF,TGTGCCAGCAGTAGAGCGGGAGCTGGATACAATGAGCAGTTCTTC
TRBJ2-7,NA,TRBV27,TRBD2,CASSYISGNIPNEQYF,TGTGCCAGCAGCTACATTAGCGGGAATATCCCCAACGAGCAGTACTTC
TRBJ2-4,NA,TRBV5-1,TRBD1,CASSSTGVGVAKNIQYF,TGCGCCAGCAGCTCGACAGGGGTGGGGGTAGCCAAAAACATTCAGTACTTC
TRBJ1-1,NA,TRBV30,NA,CAWSYGTTKATEAFF,TGTGCCTGGTCCTACGGGACCACCAAAGCAACTGAAGCTTTCTTT
TRBJ2-1,once,TRBV19,TRBD2,CASSIDLLAGGLNEQFF,TGTGCCAGTAGTATAGATTTACTAGCGGGAGGGCTCAATGAGCAGTTCTTC
TRBJ2-7,NA,TRBV2,NA,CASIPQRAAYEQYF,TGTGCCAGCATTCCACAACGGGCGGCGTACGAGCAGTACTTC
TRBJ2-2,few,TRBV7-3,NA,CASSVQGTGELFF,TGTGCCAGCAGCGTACAGGGAACCGGGGAGCTGTTTTTT
TRBJ2-1,NA,TRBV6-5,TRBD2,CASSYSIGLADNEQFF,TGTGCCAGCAGTTACTCAATTGGACTAGCGGACAATGAGCAGTTCTTC
TRBJ2-1,NA,TRBV5-1,NA,CASSLAPPAGLRGEQFF,TGCGCCAGCAGCCTCGCCCCCCCGGCGGGCTTGCGGGGTGAGCAGTTCTTC
TRBJ2-5,NA,TRBV5-1,TRBD1,CASSFRDRGEVTQYF,TGCGCCAGCAGCTTTCGGGACAGGGGTGAAGTGACCCAGTACTTC
TRBJ2-3,NA,TRBV7-9,TRBD2,CASSDGTSYTTDTQYF,TGTGCCAGCAGCGATGGGACTAGTTACACTACAGATACGCAGTATTTT
TRBJ2-5,NA,TRBV9,TRBD2,CASSVGLADQETQYF,TGTGCCAGCAGCGTAGGACTAGCGGATCAAGAGACCCAGTACTTC
TRBJ2-1,NA,TRBV4-1,NA,CASSQGLRGTNEQFF,TGCGCCAGCAGCCAAGGCTTGAGGGGAACCAATGAGCAGTTCTTC
TRBJ2-7,NA,TRBV18,TRBD1,CASSPRGTATYEQYF,TGTGCCAGCTCACCACGGGGGACAGCAACCTACGAGCAGTACTTC
TRBJ2-7,NA,TRBV5-6,TRBD2,CASSGGTSATYEQYF,TGTGCCAGCAGCGGAGGGACTAGCGCTACCTACGAGCAGTACTTC
TRBJ2-1,NA,TRBV5-8,TRBD2,CASSLSWATSGTSYNEQFF,TGTGCCAGCAGCTTGTCCTGGGCCACTAGCGGAACTTCCTACAATGAGCAGTTCTTC
TRBJ2-1,NA,TRBV19,NA,CASSIGQSEQFF,TGTGCCAGTAGTATAGGACAGTCTGAGCAGTTCTTC
TRBJ2-5,NA,TRBV27,NA,CASSLIGGQETQYF,TGTGCCAGCAGTTTAATCGGGGGACAAGAGACCCAGTACTTC
TRBJ1-2,NA,TRBV6-5,NA,CASSQEGNGYTF,TGTGCCAGCAGTCAGGAGGGAAATGGCTACACCTTC
TRBJ2-1,NA,TRBV4-3,TRBD2,CASSQDFKRDWGGEQFF,TGCGCCAGCAGCCAAGATTTCAAGCGGGATTGGGGCGGCGAGCAGTTCTTC
TRBJ2-5,NA,TRBV10-3,TRBD1,CAISDGRGLDETQYF,TGTGCCATCAGTGATGGCAGGGGGCTGGATGAGACCCAGTACTTC
TRBJ1-1,NA,TRBV19,NA,CASSISAAAEAFF,TGTGCCAGTAGTATATCGGCAGCCGCAGAAGCTTTCTTT
TRBJ1-1,NA,TRBV10-1,NA,CASSEGGKNTEAFF,TGCGCCAGCAGTGAGGGGGGTAAGAACACTGAAGCTTTCTTT
TRBJ2-7,few,TRBV27,TRBD2,CASSSSSGTYEQYF,TGTGCCAGCAGTTCCTCTAGCGGCACCTACGAGCAGTACTTC
TRBJ1-1,NA,TRBV7-9,TRBD1,CASSSDRVSMNTEAFF,TGTGCCAGCAGCTCGGACAGGGTAAGCATGAACACTGAAGCTTTCTTT
TRBJ2-1,NA,TRBV7-7,NA,CASSPGGGNEQFF,TGTGCCAGCAGCCCGGGGGGCGGCAATGAGCAGTTCTTC
TRBJ1-2,NA,TRBV29-1,NA,CSVGRDTPRGGYTF,TGCAGCGTGGGACGGGACACACCCCGGGGTGGCTACACCTTC
TRBJ2-2,NA,TRBV9,TRBD2,CASSMNTRLAGVTGELFF,TGTGCCAGCAGCATGAATACCCGGCTAGCGGGAGTTACCGGGGAGCTGTTTTTT
TRBJ2-1,NA,TRBV7-6,NA,CASSSQGNEQFF,TGTGCCAGCAGCTCTCAGGGAAATGAGCAGTTCTTC
TRBJ2-3,NA,TRBV11-2,NA,CASSHTTGGGDTQYF,TGTGCCAGCAGCCATACAACAGGGGGGGGAGATACGCAGTATTTT
TRBJ2-7,NA,TRBV9,NA,CASSVAGGPSYEQYF,TGTGCCAGCAGCGTAGCTGGGGGACCCTCCTACGAGCAGTACTTC
TRBJ2-5,NA,TRBV7-7,NA,CASSFEGHGGQETQYF,TGTGCTAGCAGCTTTGAGGGACATGGTGGGCAAGAGACCCAGTACTTC